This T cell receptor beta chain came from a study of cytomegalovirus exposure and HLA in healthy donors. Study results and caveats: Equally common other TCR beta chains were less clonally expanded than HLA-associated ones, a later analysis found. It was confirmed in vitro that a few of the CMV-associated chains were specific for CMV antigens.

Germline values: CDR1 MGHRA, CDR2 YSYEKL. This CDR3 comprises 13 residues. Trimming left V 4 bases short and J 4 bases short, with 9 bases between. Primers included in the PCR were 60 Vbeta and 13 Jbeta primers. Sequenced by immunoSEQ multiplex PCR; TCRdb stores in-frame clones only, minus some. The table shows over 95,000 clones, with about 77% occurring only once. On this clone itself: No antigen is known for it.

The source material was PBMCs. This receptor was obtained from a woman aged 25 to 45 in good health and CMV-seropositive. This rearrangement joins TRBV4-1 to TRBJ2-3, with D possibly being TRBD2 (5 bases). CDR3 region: CASSPLASDTQYF. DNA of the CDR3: TGCGCCAGCAGCCCGCTAGCTTCAGATACGCAGTATTTT.